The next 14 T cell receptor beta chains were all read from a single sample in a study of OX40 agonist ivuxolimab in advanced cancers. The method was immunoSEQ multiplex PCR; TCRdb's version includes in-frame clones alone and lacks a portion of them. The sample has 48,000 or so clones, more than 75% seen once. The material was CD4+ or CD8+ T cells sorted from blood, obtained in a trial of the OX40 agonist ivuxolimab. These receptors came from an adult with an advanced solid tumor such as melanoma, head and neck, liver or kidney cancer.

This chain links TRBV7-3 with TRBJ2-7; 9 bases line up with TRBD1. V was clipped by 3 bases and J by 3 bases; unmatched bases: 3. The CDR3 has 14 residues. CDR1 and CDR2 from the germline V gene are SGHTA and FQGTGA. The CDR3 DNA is TGTGCCAGCAGCTTTCAGGGACAGGGCTACGAGCAGTACTTC. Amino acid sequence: CASSFQGQGYEQYF.

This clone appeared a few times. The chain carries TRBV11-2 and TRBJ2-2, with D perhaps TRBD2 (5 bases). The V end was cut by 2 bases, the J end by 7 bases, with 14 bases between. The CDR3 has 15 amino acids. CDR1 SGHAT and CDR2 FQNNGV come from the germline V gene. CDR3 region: CASSLIGWEHGELFF. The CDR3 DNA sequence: TGTGCCAGCAGCTTAATAGGGTGGGAGCACGGGGAGCTGTTTTTT.

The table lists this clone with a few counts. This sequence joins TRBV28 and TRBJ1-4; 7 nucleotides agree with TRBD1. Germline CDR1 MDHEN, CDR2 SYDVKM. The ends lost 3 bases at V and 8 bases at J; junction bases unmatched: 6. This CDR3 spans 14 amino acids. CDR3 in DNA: TGTGCCAGCAGTTTCGACAGGGTAGGAGAAAAACTGTTTTTT. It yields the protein CASSFDRVGEKLFF. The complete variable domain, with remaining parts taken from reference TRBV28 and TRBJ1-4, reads DVKVTQSSRYLVKRTGEKVFLECVQDMDHENMFWYRQDPGLGLRLIYFSYDVKMKEKGDIPEGYSVSREKKERFSLILESASTNQTSMYLCASSFDRVGEKLFFGSGTQLSVL.

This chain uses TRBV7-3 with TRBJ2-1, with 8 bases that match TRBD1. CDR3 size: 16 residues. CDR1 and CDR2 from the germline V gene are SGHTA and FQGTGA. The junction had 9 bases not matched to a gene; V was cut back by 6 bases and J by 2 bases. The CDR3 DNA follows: TGTGCCAGCAGGCAAGACAGGGGTTGGACCTACAATGAGCAGTTCTTC. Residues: CASRQDRGWTYNEQFF.

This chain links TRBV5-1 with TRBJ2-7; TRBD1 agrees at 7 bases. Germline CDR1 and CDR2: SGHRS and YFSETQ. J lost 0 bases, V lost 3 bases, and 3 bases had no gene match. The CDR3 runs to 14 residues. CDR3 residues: CASSSGQSSYEQYF. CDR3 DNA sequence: TGCGCCAGCAGCTCGGGACAGAGCTCCTACGAGCAGTACTTC.

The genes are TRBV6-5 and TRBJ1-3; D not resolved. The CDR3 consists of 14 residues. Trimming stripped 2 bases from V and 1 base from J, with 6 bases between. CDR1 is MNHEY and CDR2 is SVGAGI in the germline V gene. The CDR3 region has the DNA TGTGCCAGCAGTTACGGGGATTCTGGAAACACCATATATTTT. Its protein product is CASSYGDSGNTIYF.

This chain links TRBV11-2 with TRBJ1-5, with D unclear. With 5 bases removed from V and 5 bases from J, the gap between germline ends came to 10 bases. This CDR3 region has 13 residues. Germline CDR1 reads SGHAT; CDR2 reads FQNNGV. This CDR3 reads CASSLQDHQPQHF. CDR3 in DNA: TGTGCCAGCAGCCTCCAAGACCATCAGCCCCAGCATTTT. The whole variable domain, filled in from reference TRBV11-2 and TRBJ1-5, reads EAGVAQSPRYKIIEKRQSVAFWCNPISGHATLYWYQQILGQGPKLLIQFQNNGVVDDSQLPKDRFSAERLKGVDSTLKIQPAKLEDSAVYLCASSLQDHQPQHFGDGTRLSIL.

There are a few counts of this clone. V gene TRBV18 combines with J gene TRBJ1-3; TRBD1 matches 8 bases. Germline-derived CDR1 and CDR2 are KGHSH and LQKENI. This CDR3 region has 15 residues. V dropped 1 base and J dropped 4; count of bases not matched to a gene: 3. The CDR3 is CASSPLDREGNTIYF. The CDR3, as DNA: TGTGCCAGCTCACCACTGGACAGGGAAGGAAACACCATATATTTT.

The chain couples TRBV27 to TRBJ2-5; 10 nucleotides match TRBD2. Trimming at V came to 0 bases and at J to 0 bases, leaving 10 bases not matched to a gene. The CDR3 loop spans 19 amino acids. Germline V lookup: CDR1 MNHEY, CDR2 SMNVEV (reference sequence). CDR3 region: CASSLSTNQAGGYQETQYF. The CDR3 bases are TGTGCCAGCAGTTTATCGACAAATCAAGCGGGAGGGTACCAAGAGACCCAGTACTTC.

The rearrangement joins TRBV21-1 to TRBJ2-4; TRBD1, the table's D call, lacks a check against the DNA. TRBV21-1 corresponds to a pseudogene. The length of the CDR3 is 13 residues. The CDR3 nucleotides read TGTGCCTCCCGGGACAGTGGACAAAACATTCAGTACTTC. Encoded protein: CASRDSGQNIQYF.

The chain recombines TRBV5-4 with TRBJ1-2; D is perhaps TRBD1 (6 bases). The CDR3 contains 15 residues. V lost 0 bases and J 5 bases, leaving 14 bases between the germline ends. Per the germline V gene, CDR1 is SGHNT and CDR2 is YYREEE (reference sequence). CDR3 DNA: TGTGCCAGCAGCTTGGGGGTCAGGGGTCAATATGGCTACACCTTC. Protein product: CASSLGVRGQYGYTF.

The CDR3 loop reads CASIEARAFF. The CDR3 region has the DNA TGTGCCAGCATAGAGGCGAGAGCTTTCTTT. The chain employs TRBV6-5 and TRBJ1-1; D is uncertain. The V gene's germline CDR1 is MNHEY and CDR2 SVGAGI. The V gene lost 7 bases and the J gene lost 10 bases, with 10 bases spanning the gap. The CDR3 runs to 10 residues.

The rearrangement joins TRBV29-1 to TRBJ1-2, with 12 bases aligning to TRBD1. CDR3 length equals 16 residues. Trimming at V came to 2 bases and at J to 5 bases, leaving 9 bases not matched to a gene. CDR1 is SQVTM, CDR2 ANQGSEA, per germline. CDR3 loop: CSVEPWDRGRVYGYTF. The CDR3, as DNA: TGCAGCGTTGAACCTTGGGACAGGGGGCGCGTATATGGCTACACCTTC.

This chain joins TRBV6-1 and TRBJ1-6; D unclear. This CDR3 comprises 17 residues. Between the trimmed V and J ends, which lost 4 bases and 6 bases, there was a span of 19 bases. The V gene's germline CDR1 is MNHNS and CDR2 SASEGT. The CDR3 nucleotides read TGTGCCAGCAGTGGGCCGGGTAGCCTAAACTTTAATTCACCCCTCCACTTT. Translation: CASSGPGSLNFNSPLHF.